The T cell receptor beta chain under discussion was sequenced for a study of PD-1 blockade in classical Hodgkin lymphoma. Whole-study results and caveats: Newly diagnosed patients reportedly had lower baseline TCR diversity than healthy donors. Those starting nivolumab under 1 year post-ASCT were excluded. Baseline diversity in complete responders resembled that of newly diagnosed patients.

V shed 0 bases and J shed 2 bases, with 14 bases lying between them. Germline loops: CDR1 MGHRA, CDR2 YSYEKL. The CDR3 length is 16 residues. No patient escaped relapse after autologous stem cell transplantation, and brentuximab vedotin exposure varied. Isolated CD8+ T cells were derived from thawed PBMCs through magnetic negative selection. Best responses included complete response and partial response; otherwise, the best response was progressive disease. Here immunoSEQ multiplex PCR was the method, and the copy in TCRdb shows in-frame clones only, minus some. Altogether over 9,000 clones are present, roughly 84% being singletons, with the ten largest covering approximately 39%. Worth noting for this clone: The antigen is unknown.

This sequence originates from a human donor with classical Hodgkin lymphoma. This chain links TRBV4-1 with TRBJ2-7, with D perhaps TRBD2 (5 bases). The sample in question was CD8+ T cells from blood, obtained at baseline. As DNA, the CDR3 is TGCGCCAGCAGCCAAGAGGAGAGCGGAAATACCTACGAGCAGTACTTC. Its translation: CASSQEESGNTYEQYF.